This TCR beta chain was recorded in a study of T cell repertoires in cytomegalovirus infection. Findings and limits, study-wide: Clonotype analysis showed dominance of the ex vivo response by HLA-C-restricted CMV-specific TCR beta clonotypes.

The table lists this clonotype with a count of one. The antigen remains unidentified. Via MiXCR, TCRdb re-called the reads, giving one row per CDR3 protein. The data show about 740,000 distinct CDR3 sequences, with 35% seen just once and 2.8% held by the top ten. Trimming removed 6 bases from V and 0 bases from J, with 12 bases in between. The CDR3 runs to 14 residues. Germline CDR1 is SNHLY and CDR2 is FYNNEI. This sequence joins TRBV2 and TRBJ2-7; a weak D match, TRBD1 (5 bases). The sequence came from a human donor in good health (CMV status not recorded). Some clones in this sample may be carry-over from other donors' samples. The sample taken for sequencing was PBMCs. DNA of the CDR3: TGTGCCAGCAGCCCAGGGCCCAACTCCTACGAGCAGTACTTC. Its protein product is CASSPGPNSYEQYF.